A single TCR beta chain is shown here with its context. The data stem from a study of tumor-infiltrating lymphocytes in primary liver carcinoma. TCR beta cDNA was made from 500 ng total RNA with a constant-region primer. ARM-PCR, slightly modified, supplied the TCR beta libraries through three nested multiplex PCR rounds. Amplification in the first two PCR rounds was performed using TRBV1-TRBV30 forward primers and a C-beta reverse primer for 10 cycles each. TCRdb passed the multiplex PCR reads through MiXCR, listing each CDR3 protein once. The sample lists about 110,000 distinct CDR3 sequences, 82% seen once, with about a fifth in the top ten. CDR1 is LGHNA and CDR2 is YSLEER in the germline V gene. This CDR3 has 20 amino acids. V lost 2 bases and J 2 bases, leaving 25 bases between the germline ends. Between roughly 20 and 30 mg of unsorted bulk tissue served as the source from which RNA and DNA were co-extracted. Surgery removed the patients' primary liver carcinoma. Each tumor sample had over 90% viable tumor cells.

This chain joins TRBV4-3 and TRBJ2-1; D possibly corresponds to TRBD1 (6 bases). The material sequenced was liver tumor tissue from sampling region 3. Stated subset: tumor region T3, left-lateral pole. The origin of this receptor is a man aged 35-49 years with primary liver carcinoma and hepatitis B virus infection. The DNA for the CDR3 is TGCGCCAGCAGCCAAACGCTCGGGACAAGGGAATTTGTCCCCTACAATGAGCAGTTCTTC. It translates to CASSQTLGTREFVPYNEQFF.